The 32 T cell receptor beta chains in this list originate from one sample, sequenced in a study of T cell responses to AZD1222 COVID-19 vaccine. Clones were sequenced by immunoSEQ multiplex PCR, and TCRdb holds only the in-frame ones, with some missing. The repertoire consists of roughly 120,000 clones, with roughly 90% occurring once and the leading ten covering about 8%. This specimen was peripheral blood, taken 28 days after the second AZD1222 dose. These receptor sequences come from an adult who received the AZD1222 COVID-19 vaccine.

The V and J genes are TRBV19 and TRBJ2-6, with D unclear. Trimming stripped 3 bases from V and 4 bases from J, with 13 bases between. CDR1 is LNHDA, CDR2 SQIVND, per germline (reference sequence). This CDR3 region has 16 residues. CDR3: CASSIMGSGGANVLTF. As DNA, the CDR3 is TGTGCCAGTAGTATCATGGGTAGTGGGGGGGCCAACGTCCTGACTTTC.

A note on this clone: The junction departs from the called germline gene at one end, perhaps through a read error. The chain joins TRBV7-7 to TRBJ2-2; TRBD1 matches 10 bases. The CDR3 extends over 17 amino acids. From germline, CDR1 is SSHAT and CDR2 FNYEAQ (reference sequence). Written as DNA, the CDR3 is TGTGCTAGCAGCAATACCCTCGGGACAGGGGTCATCGGGGAGCTGTTTTTT. It specifies CASSNTLGTGVIGELFF.

The chain is built from TRBV4-2 and TRBJ1-1, with no clear D. Trimming removed 0 bases at V and 5 bases at J, with 13 bases between. The CDR3 sequence is 15 residues long. Per germline, CDR1 LGHNA and CDR2 YNFKEQ. The CDR3 loop is CASSQDLGGPTEAFF. CDR3 in DNA: TGTGCCAGCAGCCAAGATCTTGGCGGTCCTACTGAAGCTTTCTTT.

V gene TRBV7-9 combines with J gene TRBJ1-1; D remains ambiguous. This CDR3 contains 13 residues. The V end was cut by 5 bases, the J end by 2 bases, with 9 bases between. Germline values: CDR1 SEHNR, CDR2 FQNEAQ (reference sequence). CDR3 DNA sequence: TGTGCCAGCAGCAAAAGGGTTAACACTGAAGCTTTCTTT. Protein product: CASSKRVNTEAFF.

The chain has TRBV13 and TRBJ1-1; no reliable D call. The CDR3 runs to 15 residues. Trimming shortened V by 2 bases and J by 2 bases, and 12 bases separated the two germline ends. Germline values: CDR1 PRHDT, CDR2 FYEKMQ (reference sequence). The CDR3: CASSLRAQPNTEAFF. The CDR3 DNA is TGTGCCAGCAGCTTAAGAGCACAGCCTAACACTGAAGCTTTCTTT.

The chain carries TRBV7-6 and TRBJ1-2; the D is unclear. Trimming stripped 1 base from V and 4 bases from J, with 13 bases between. Germline-derived CDR1 and CDR2 are SGHVS and FNYEAQ. The CDR3 has 15 residues. CDR3 protein: CASSLEEGFSYGYTF. The CDR3 DNA reads as TGTGCCAGCAGCTTAGAGGAGGGATTCAGCTATGGCTACACCTTC. The full variable domain, in which reference TRBV7-6 and TRBJ1-2 provide the parts outside the CDR3, is GAGVSQSPRYKVTKRGQDVALRCDPISGHVSLYWYRQALGQGPEFLTYFNYEAQQDKSGLPNDRFSAERPEGSISTLTIQRTEQRDSAMYRCASSLEEGFSYGYTFGSGTRLTVV.

The chain has TRBV28 and TRBJ1-6; D call uncertain. Trimming pared 7 bases from V and 0 bases from J, leaving 19 bases between. The CDR3 consists of 18 residues. The germline gives CDR1 MDHEN, CDR2 SYDVKM. CDR3 nucleotides: TGTGCCAGCACCCCATCACCCCCCAGTAGCTCCTATAATTCACCCCTCCACTTT. Translation: CASTPSPPSSSYNSPLHF.

J is TRBJ1-6 and V is TRBV3-1 (or the pseudogene TRBV3-2), with 9 bases that match TRBD1. The CDR3 extends over 17 amino acids. J was trimmed by 6 bases and V by 0 bases; bases with no gene match: 6. CDR1 is LGHDT and CDR2 is YNNKEL in the germline V gene (reference sequence). CDR3 DNA sequence: TGTGCCAGCAGCCAAGATCGGACAGGGGCGATTAATTCACCCCTCCACTTT. Its protein is CASSQDRTGAINSPLHF.

The CDR3 sequence: CASSTSPTPFKTYGYTF. The CDR3 DNA sequence: TGTGCCAGCAGCACCTCCCCCACGCCGTTTAAAACTTATGGCTACACCTTC. This sequence joins TRBV5-4 and TRBJ1-2; D uncertain. The ends were cut back, 4 bases at V and 5 bases at J, with 24 bases in the middle. Germline V gene data show CDR1 as SGHNT and CDR2 as YYREEE (reference sequence). This CDR3 region has 17 residues.

V is TRBV5-1 and J is TRBJ2-6; D may correspond to TRBD1 or TRBD2 (6 bases each). Trimming left V 0 bases short and J 1 base short, with 11 bases between. This CDR3 has 17 amino acids. Germline assignment: CDR1 SGHRS and CDR2 YFSETQ. CDR3: CASSLGWGASGANVLTF. Written as DNA, the CDR3 is TGCGCCAGCAGCTTGGGTTGGGGGGCTTCTGGGGCCAACGTCCTGACTTTC.

The chain employs TRBV29-1 and TRBJ2-5; D not certain. The CDR3 runs to 12 residues. The germline V and J ends were trimmed by 4 bases and 1 base, with 7 bases remaining between them. Germline CDR1 reads SQVTM; CDR2 reads ANQGSEA. CDR3 protein: CSVGRPQETQYF. The CDR3 coding sequence is TGCAGCGTTGGGCGCCCCCAAGAGACCCAGTACTTC.

This clone was seen a single time. The chain uses TRBV7-2 and TRBJ2-7, with D perhaps being TRBD1 or TRBD2 (5 bases each). Germline V CDR1 and CDR2: SGHTA, FQGNSA. CDR3 length: 13 residues. V was trimmed by 5 bases and J by 4 bases, leaving 12 bases between them. CDR3 in amino acids: CASSPGPTYEQYF. DNA of the CDR3: TGTGCCAGCAGCCCGGGACCGACGTACGAGCAGTACTTC.

In this sample, this clone turned up a few times. The chain has TRBV7-9 and TRBJ1-1; maybe TRBD1 (5 bases). The CDR3 totals 15 residues. The germline gives CDR1 SEHNR, CDR2 FQNEAQ (reference sequence). With 5 bases removed from V and 1 base from J, the gap between germline ends came to 14 bases. The CDR3 protein is CASSPRGTSNTEAFF. The CDR3 DNA reads as TGTGCCAGCAGCCCTAGAGGGACGTCGAACACTGAAGCTTTCTTT.

This clone was detected once. This rearrangement joins TRBV7-2 to TRBJ2-4; a possible D gene is TRBD1 (6 bases). V gave up 6 bases and J gave up 0 bases, with 12 bases separating them. Per germline, CDR1 SGHTA and CDR2 FQGNSA. The CDR3 sequence is 15 residues long. The CDR3 loop reads CASSRQGLAKNIQYF. CDR3 DNA sequence: TGTGCCAGCAGTCGTCAGGGGTTAGCCAAAAACATTCAGTACTTC.

This chain joins TRBV6-5 and TRBJ1-3; the D is unclear. The V gene's germline CDR1 is MNHEY and CDR2 SVGAGI. This CDR3 is built from 12 residues. Trimming removed 6 bases at V and 7 bases at J, with 10 bases between. CDR3 DNA: TGTGCCAGCAGGCTTTGTTTGAACACCATATATTTT. It codes for CASRLCLNTIYF.

V usage is TRBV21-1 and J usage is TRBJ2-7; the table's D call TRBD1 went unverified against the DNA. TRBV21-1 is a pseudogene. This CDR3 is 18 amino acids long. The CDR3 nucleotides read TGTGCCAGCAGCAAAGAAAGTTCCGGCAGGGCGGTTTCCCACGAGCAGTACTTC. Amino acid sequence: CASSKESSGRAVSHEQYF.

CDR3 nucleotides: TGTGCCAGCAGCTTACAGGAGACGAATGAGCAGTTCTTC. Encoded protein: CASSLQETNEQFF. The gene calls are TRBV7-8 and TRBJ2-1; D unresolved. V was trimmed by 2 bases and J by 7 bases, leaving 9 bases between them. This CDR3 has 13 residues. The V gene's germline CDR1 is SGHVS and CDR2 FQNEAQ.

The chain links TRBV5-1 to TRBJ2-3; D is possibly TRBD1 (6 bases). V was shortened by 4 bases and J by 0 bases, with 12 bases between the two germline ends. Germline lookup yields CDR1 SGHRS and CDR2 YFSETQ. CDR3 length: 15 residues. The CDR3 DNA follows: TGCGCCAGCAGCCTGTCGGACAGCAGCACAGATACGCAGTATTTT. Translating it yields CASSLSDSSTDTQYF.

The CDR3 region has the DNA TGCGCCAGCAGTTCGTCTAGCGGGGGGGCTGTCACCGGGGAGCTGTTTTTT. This sequence encodes CASSSSSGGAVTGELFF. The rearrangement joins TRBV10-2 to TRBJ2-2; 12 bases align to TRBD2. Germline V gene data show CDR1 as WSHSY and CDR2 as SAAADI. This CDR3 contains 17 residues. V was clipped by 5 bases and J by 4 bases; unmatched bases: 8.

V gene TRBV5-1 combines with J gene TRBJ2-3; D gene unclear. Germline V gene data show CDR1 as SGHRS and CDR2 as YFSETQ. Trimming cost V 4 bases and J 2 bases, with 14 bases left between them. CDR3 size: 15 residues. Here the CDR3 reads CASSINRANTDTQYF. CDR3 bases: TGCGCCAGCAGCATCAATCGGGCAAACACAGATACGCAGTATTTT.

The chain has TRBV3-1 (or the pseudogene TRBV3-2) and TRBJ2-5; TRBD1 agrees at 10 bases. Per the germline V gene, CDR1 is LGHDT and CDR2 is YNNKEL (reference sequence). Trimming cost V 4 bases and J 3 bases; bases outside gene matches: 5. The CDR3 is 15 amino acids. CDR3 loop: CASSPYGQGEETQYF. For the CDR3, the DNA is TGTGCCAGCAGCCCCTACGGACAGGGGGAAGAGACCCAGTACTTC.

The chain is built from TRBV6-5 and TRBJ2-7; 10 nucleotides agree with TRBD1. The CDR3 consists of 14 residues. Germline CDR1 is MNHEY and CDR2 is SVGAGI. V dropped 5 bases and J dropped 6; count of bases not matched to a gene: 7. The CDR3 nucleotides are TGTGCCAGCAGTCTCGACAGGGGGCTCGCCGAGCAGTACTTC. It yields the protein CASSLDRGLAEQYF.

The chain employs TRBV28 and TRBJ1-5; unclear D gene. The CDR3 length is 14 residues. V was pared by 2 bases and J by 7 bases, with 12 bases between. Germline assignment: CDR1 MDHEN and CDR2 SYDVKM. The CDR3: CASSLEGNGQPQHF. CDR3 coding DNA: TGTGCCAGCAGTTTAGAAGGTAACGGCCAGCCCCAGCATTTT.

V gene TRBV4-2 combines with J gene TRBJ2-1; 11 bases line up with TRBD1. Germline V gives CDR1 LGHNA, CDR2 YNFKEQ. The CDR3 spans 16 residues. Trimming cost V 3 bases and J 5 bases; bases outside gene matches: 6. CDR3 coding DNA: TGTGCCAGCAGCCAGCTGGGACAGGGGGACCACAATGAGCAGTTCTTC. It yields the protein CASSQLGQGDHNEQFF.

The chain carries TRBV3-1 (or the pseudogene TRBV3-2) and TRBJ2-3, with a tentative D call TRBD2 (5 bases). Trimming removed 4 bases at V and 2 bases at J, with 13 bases between. The CDR3 is made up of 15 amino acids. In germline, CDR1 is LGHDT, CDR2 YNNKEL (reference sequence). This chain's CDR3 is CASSPRESNTDTQYF. CDR3 nucleotides: TGTGCCAGCAGCCCAAGGGAGAGCAACACAGATACGCAGTATTTT.

The J gene is TRBJ2-3, the V gene TRBV3-1 (or the pseudogene TRBV3-2); the D gene is possibly TRBD2 (5 bases). This CDR3 spans 16 amino acids. The germline V gene encodes CDR1 LGHDT and CDR2 YNNKEL (reference sequence). V lost 3 bases and J lost 3, with 16 bases in between. CDR3 sequence: CASSHYADFSTDTQYF. The CDR3 DNA reads TGTGCCAGCAGCCATTACGCGGACTTTTCTACAGATACGCAGTATTTT.

The chain couples TRBV24-1 to TRBJ1-5; D unresolved. The germline CDR1 and CDR2 sequences are KGHDR and SFDVKD. There are 15 residues in the CDR3. V was pared by 3 bases and J by 7 bases, with 15 bases between. The chain's CDR3 is CATSDKAGLGQPQHF. In DNA form, the CDR3 reads TGTGCCACCAGTGATAAGGCCGGACTCGGGCAGCCCCAGCATTTT.

V gene TRBV7-9 combines with J gene TRBJ2-5; D is unclear. Between the trimmed V and J ends, which lost 5 bases and 4 bases, there was a span of 11 bases. CDR3 length equals 13 residues. The germline V gene encodes CDR1 SEHNR and CDR2 FQNEAQ (reference sequence). The chain's CDR3 is CASSPLPRETQYF. The CDR3, as DNA: TGTGCCAGCAGCCCATTACCCCGAGAGACCCAGTACTTC.

The chain has TRBV18 and TRBJ1-6; possibly TRBD1 for D (5 bases). The CDR3 extends over 16 amino acids. Germline-derived CDR1 and CDR2 are KGHSH and LQKENI. V lost 4 bases and J 8 bases, leaving 18 bases between the germline ends. The CDR3 is CASSRLGVRGDSPLHF. The CDR3 coding sequence is TGTGCCAGCTCACGGCTGGGGGTGAGGGGTGATTCACCCCTCCACTTT.

The J gene is TRBJ2-5, the V gene TRBV7-2; D gene ambiguous. The CDR3 length is 14 residues. The germline CDR1 and CDR2 sequences are SGHTA and FQGNSA. The V end lost 5 bases, the J end lost 7 bases, and 17 bases lay between the germline ends. The CDR3, as DNA: TGTGCCAGCAGCCCGGAAGGGCCCTTAGGGACCCAGTACTTC. Its translation: CASSPEGPLGTQYF.

The genes are TRBV19 and TRBJ1-5; D unclear. Trimming took 7 bases from V and 6 from J, leaving 13 bases between them. The germline gives CDR1 LNHDA, CDR2 SQIVND (reference sequence). The CDR3 has 13 residues. Here the CDR3 DNA reads TGTGCCAGTAATCCGGAACGGGGTCAGCCCCAGCATTTT. This encodes CASNPERGQPQHF.

V is TRBV27 and J is TRBJ1-2; D is unclear. The V gene lost 6 bases and the J gene lost 0 bases, with 14 bases spanning the gap. The V gene's germline CDR1 is MNHEY and CDR2 SMNVEV (reference sequence). The CDR3 sequence is 15 residues long. The CDR3 DNA follows: TGTGCCAGCAGAGCCCTGACGGAACCTAACTATGGCTACACCTTC. It specifies CASRALTEPNYGYTF.